One and the same sample provided the 4 T cell receptor beta chains below, sequenced in a study of beta chain features in type 1 diabetes. The study reverse transcribed the entire isolated RNA, so it sequenced expressed TCRB transcripts. Assay used: immunoSEQ multiplex PCR; TCRdb lists only in-frame clones, some missing. The sample lists hundreds of thousands of clones; 17% were seen once. The sample consisted of naive CD4+ T cells from blood. The receptors come from a woman aged 18-35 years in good health.

This clone was seen a few times. J is TRBJ2-1 and V is TRBV11-2, with 9 nucleotides matching TRBD1. After removal of 3 bases from V and 5 bases from J, the junction contained 8 bases not matched to a gene. The CDR3 extends over 16 amino acids. Per the germline V gene, CDR1 is SGHAT and CDR2 is FQNNGV. The CDR3 sequence: CASSLERGTGNNEQFF. The CDR3 nucleotides are TGTGCCAGCAGCTTGGAAAGAGGGACAGGGAACAATGAGCAGTTCTTC.

This chain uses TRBV19 with TRBJ2-7; D might be TRBD1 (6 bases). V was cut by 6 bases and J by 2 bases, with 11 bases left in between. CDR3 size: 13 residues. From germline, CDR1 is LNHDA and CDR2 SQIVND (reference sequence). In DNA, the CDR3 is TGTGCCAGTAGCGAGCACAGGGCCTACGAGCAGTACTTC. As protein: CASSEHRAYEQYF.

The chain links TRBV2 to TRBJ1-5; D not certain. V was pared by 6 bases and J by 5 bases, with 11 bases between. This CDR3 has 13 amino acids. Germline-derived CDR1 and CDR2 are SNHLY and FYNNEI. The DNA for the CDR3 is TGTGCCAGCAGCAACGGGCGAGATCAGCCCCAGCATTTT. This codes for CASSNGRDQPQHF.

The rearrangement links TRBV5-1 to TRBJ1-2, with TRBD1 identical over 10 bases. This CDR3 has 15 residues. Germline V gene sequence: CDR1 SGHRS, CDR2 YFSETQ. Trimming removed 4 bases from V and 6 bases from J; junction bases left unmatched: 9. CDR3 DNA: TGCGCCAGCAGCGTACCGGGACAGGGGTACAATGGCTACACCTTC. This codes for CASSVPGQGYNGYTF.